This TCR beta chain is from a study of cytomegalovirus exposure and HLA in healthy donors. Study summary: The 120 or so validation repertoires used a platform that matched the one used for the roughly 700 first-cohort repertoires, as a later analysis reported.

Study results and caveats: Cytomegalovirus-associated TCR beta chains were listed, numbering around 150. In vitro experiments confirmed that a few CMV-associated chains were specific for CMV antigens.

On this clone itself: Its antigen remains unidentified.

Clones were sequenced by immunoSEQ multiplex PCR, and TCRdb holds only the in-frame ones, with some missing. The sample comprises more than 150,000 clones, 75% to 90% of which are singletons, and approximately 7% rests with the top ten. Material: PBMCs. This clonotype originated in a man aged 18 to 35 in good health and CMV-seropositive.

For the CDR3, the DNA is TGTGCCAGCAGCCTTACCGGGGATAGCAATCAGCCCCAGCATTTT. It codes for CASSLTGDSNQPQHF. This rearrangement joins TRBV28 to TRBJ1-5, with unresolved D. With 6 bases removed from V and 0 bases from J, the gap between germline ends came to 12 bases. Looked up from germline, CDR1 is MDHEN and CDR2 is SYDVKM. The CDR3 has 15 residues.